One sample yielded the 31 T cell receptor beta chains listed below, sequenced in a study of cytomegalovirus exposure and HLA in healthy donors. PCR used 60 Vbeta primers and 13 Jbeta primers. The protocol was immunoSEQ multiplex PCR, while the TCRdb copy is restricted to in-frame clones and leaves out a portion. The sample contains more than 200,000 clones, about three quarters of which appear only once. Source material: PBMCs. Receptors originate from a man younger than 30 in good health and CMV-seronegative.

The genes are TRBV29-1 and TRBJ1-2; 9 nucleotides agree with TRBD1. J was trimmed by 6 bases and V by 6 bases; bases with no gene match: 17. Germline CDR1 and CDR2: SQVTM and ANQGSEA. The CDR3 length is 16 residues. The CDR3 spells CSVVSLSDRGRDGYTF. The DNA for the CDR3 is TGCAGCGTAGTCTCCCTCTCGGACAGGGGTCGGGATGGCTACACCTTC.

J is TRBJ2-7 and V is TRBV30; 7 bases are shared with TRBD1. Trimming cost V 5 bases and J 2 bases; bases outside gene matches: 12. CDR3 length equals 15 residues. Germline V lookup: CDR1 GTSNPN, CDR2 SVGIG (reference sequence). In DNA, the CDR3 is TGTGCCTGGGGAAAAGGACAGGCTCAAGCCTACGAGCAGTACTTC. This sequence encodes CAWGKGQAQAYEQYF.

This clone was found a few times. The chain employs TRBV4-1 and TRBJ1-5, with D tentatively TRBD1 (6 bases). CDR1 MGHRA and CDR2 YSYEKL come from the germline V gene. Deletions cut 0 bases from V and 4 bases from J, with 10 bases between. The CDR3 is 15 amino acids. The DNA of the CDR3 is TGCGCCAGCAGCCAAGAACGGACAGATAATCAGCCCCAGCATTTT. Translated, it gives CASSQERTDNQPQHF.

V and J are TRBV7-2 and TRBJ1-2; no clear D gene. The germline V and J ends were trimmed by 1 base and 4 bases, with 13 bases remaining between them. The CDR3 sequence is 15 residues long. CDR1 SGHTA and CDR2 FQGNSA come from the germline V gene. The CDR3 DNA follows: TGTGCCAGCAGCTTAGGAAATGGGCCGAGCTATGGCTACACCTTC. This sequence encodes CASSLGNGPSYGYTF.

The sample holds one count of this clone. This chain connects TRBV14 to TRBJ2-3, with 10 nucleotides matching TRBD2. After removal of 2 bases from V and 6 bases from J, the junction contained 5 bases not matched to a gene. The CDR3 covers 15 residues. CDR1 is SGHDN, CDR2 FVKESK, per germline. The CDR3: CASSQSSGSIDTQYF. CDR3 in DNA: TGTGCCAGCAGCCAATCTAGCGGGAGTATCGATACGCAGTATTTT.

The rearrangement joins TRBV12-5 to TRBJ1-5; unclear D gene. The CDR3 spans 16 residues. V gave up 3 bases and J gave up 6 bases, with 18 bases separating them. CDR1 and CDR2 (germline): LGHNT, FRNRAP. CDR3 amino acids: CASGLDRLVGIQPQHF. CDR3 DNA: TGTGCTAGTGGTTTAGACCGGCTCGTCGGGATTCAGCCCCAGCATTTT.

This clone was counted between two and nine times. The chain combines TRBV27 with TRBJ2-7, with 7 bases aligning to TRBD2. Germline CDR1 is MNHEY and CDR2 is SMNVEV (reference sequence). With 0 bases clipped from V and 3 bases from J, the junction kept 2 bases outside the gene matches. The CDR3 runs 14 residues. Written as DNA, the CDR3 is TGTGCCAGCAGTTTATCCGGGGGGAACTACGAGCAGTACTTC. Translating it yields CASSLSGGNYEQYF.

The chain carries TRBV18 and TRBJ2-3; 7 bases are a match to TRBD2. Germline-derived CDR1 and CDR2 are KGHSH and LQKENI. J gave up 6 bases and V 1 base, and 7 bases lay outside the gene matches. This CDR3 has 15 amino acids. The CDR3 region is CASSPQLAKGDTQYF. The CDR3 bases are TGTGCCAGCTCACCACAACTAGCGAAGGGTGATACGCAGTATTTT.

The rearrangement uses TRBV7-8 and TRBJ2-1; 9 bases align to TRBD2. The V gene's germline CDR1 is SGHVS and CDR2 FQNEAQ. The V and J ends lost 3 bases and 8 bases, in that order; junction bases with no gene match: 5. CDR3 size: 14 residues. CDR3 sequence reads: CASSFGGGADEQFF. Here the CDR3 DNA reads TGTGCCAGCAGCTTCGGCGGGGGGGCCGATGAGCAGTTCTTC.

V gene TRBV27 combines with J gene TRBJ1-2, with TRBD1 matching 7 bases. The CDR3 is 14 amino acids. Germline CDR1 reads MNHEY; CDR2 reads SMNVEV (reference sequence). J was trimmed by 10 bases and V by 6 bases; bases with no gene match: 14. For the CDR3, the DNA is TGTGCCAGCAGCAGTTCCCGGGACAGAGTCCACTACACCTTC. Its protein product is CASSSSRDRVHYTF.

The V gene is TRBV30, the J gene TRBJ1-1, with D unresolved. The V and J ends lost 7 bases and 7 bases respectively, with 16 bases between them. This CDR3 has 12 residues. Per germline, CDR1 GTSNPN and CDR2 SVGIG (reference sequence). CDR3 sequence: CAFRSHIIEAFF. The CDR3, as DNA: TGTGCCTTCCGCTCACATATAATTGAAGCTTTCTTT.

The J gene is TRBJ2-3, the V gene TRBV5-6; D ambiguous. Germline values: CDR1 SGHDT, CDR2 YYEEEE. The CDR3 consists of 12 residues. Trimming stripped 3 bases from V and 2 bases from J, with 4 bases between. The CDR3 sequence: CASSSVTDTQYF. The CDR3 DNA reads as TGTGCCAGCAGCTCCGTCACAGATACGCAGTATTTT. The variable domain in full, completed from reference TRBV5-6 and TRBJ2-3, reads DAGVTQSPTHLIKTRGQQVTLRCSPKSGHDTVSWYQQALGQGPQFIFQYYEEEERQRGNFPDRFSGHQFPNYSSELNVNALLLGDSALYLCASSSVTDTQYFGPGTRLTVL.

This sequence joins TRBV28 and TRBJ2-4, with TRBD2 as a possible D gene (5 bases). The V and J ends lost 5 bases and 0 bases respectively, with 11 bases between them. CDR3 size: 15 residues. Germline CDR1 and CDR2: MDHEN and SYDVKM. The CDR3 is CASSTPGLAKNIQYF. The CDR3 DNA reads TGTGCCAGCAGTACTCCGGGGTTAGCCAAAAACATTCAGTACTTC.

The V gene is TRBV4-1, the J gene TRBJ2-6; 12 bases align to TRBD2. The CDR3 loop spans 19 amino acids. Germline CDR1 reads MGHRA; CDR2 reads YSYEKL. V dropped 6 bases and J dropped 0; count of bases not matched to a gene: 9. The CDR3, as DNA: TGCGCCAGCAGTCACCCTAGCGGGGGGGCCGACTCTGGGGCCAACGTCCTGACTTTC. This sequence encodes CASSHPSGGADSGANVLTF.

J is TRBJ1-1 and V is TRBV7-9; tentative D call: TRBD1 (6 bases). V was pared by 5 bases and J by 7 bases, with 14 bases between. CDR1 is SEHNR, CDR2 FQNEAQ, per germline (reference sequence). The CDR3 length is 13 residues. DNA for the CDR3: TGTGCCAGCAGCGGCTCAGGACAGCATGAAGCTTTCTTT. Its translation is CASSGSGQHEAFF.

The V gene is TRBV7-8, the J gene TRBJ2-7; 8 bases map to TRBD1. The junction had 13 bases not matched to a gene; V was cut back by 4 bases and J by 2 bases. The germline CDR1 and CDR2 sequences are SGHVS and FQNEAQ. CDR3 length: 17 amino acids. This CDR3 reads CASSSQGGQDRTYEQYF. CDR3 coding DNA: TGTGCCAGCAGCTCCCAGGGGGGACAGGACCGCACCTACGAGCAGTACTTC.

The chain uses TRBV7-3 and TRBJ2-5, with D possibly being TRBD1 (5 bases). This CDR3 is 15 amino acids long. V lost 2 bases, J lost 4 bases, and 14 bases lay in between. The V gene's germline CDR1 is SGHTA and CDR2 FQGTGA. The CDR3 coding sequence is TGTGCCAGCAGCTTATTGCCCGGCCAGGGAGAGACCCAGTACTTC. Protein product: CASSLLPGQGETQYF.

This chain connects TRBV7-6 to TRBJ1-4; D gene uncertain. This CDR3 contains 15 residues. Trimming removed 4 bases from V and 8 bases from J, with 17 bases in between. Germline-derived CDR1 and CDR2 are SGHVS and FNYEAQ. In DNA, the CDR3 is TGTGCCAGCAGCTCCACGGTCGGGGTAGGCGAAAAACTGTTTTTT. Protein sequence: CASSSTVGVGEKLFF.

This clone was recorded only once. The CDR3 region is CASSLDANGGVLNEQFF. CDR3 nucleotide sequence: TGTGCCAGCAGCTTAGACGCCAACGGGGGGGTTCTGAATGAGCAGTTCTTC. The gene calls are TRBV11-2 and TRBJ2-1, with TRBD2 matching over 8 bases. Germline CDR1 SGHAT, CDR2 FQNNGV. CDR3 length: 17 amino acids. The J segment lost 7 bases and the V segment lost 0 bases, leaving 11 bases of the junction unmatched. Full variable domain (outside the CDR3, taken from reference TRBV11-2 and TRBJ2-1): EAGVAQSPRYKIIEKRQSVAFWCNPISGHATLYWYQQILGQGPKLLIQFQNNGVVDDSQLPKDRFSAERLKGVDSTLKIQPAKLEDSAVYLCASSLDANGGVLNEQFFGPGTRLTVL.

The chain uses TRBV12-5 and TRBJ1-1; 8 nucleotides match TRBD1. Trimming at V came to 6 bases and at J to 4 bases, leaving 7 bases not matched to a gene. The CDR3 runs to 14 residues. Looked up from germline, CDR1 is LGHNT and CDR2 is FRNRAP. Here the CDR3 DNA reads TGTGCTAGTGGGGCCGGACAGGGAGGCACTGAAGCTTTCTTT. Translation: CASGAGQGGTEAFF.

This clone was seen ten or more times. The gene calls are TRBV29-1 and TRBJ2-1, with 7 nucleotides matching TRBD1. The CDR3 runs 16 residues. CDR1 and CDR2 (germline): SQVTM, ANQGSEA. After removal of 0 bases from V and 3 bases from J, the junction contained 8 bases not matched to a gene. The DNA of the CDR3 is TGCAGCGTTGAAGATCTAAGGACAGGAAGCTACAATGAGCAGTTCTTC. It translates to CSVEDLRTGSYNEQFF.

This chain joins TRBV9 and TRBJ2-3; TRBD2 aligns across 7 bases. V lost 6 bases, J lost 0 bases, and 7 bases stayed unmatched. This CDR3 is 15 amino acids long. Germline V gives CDR1 SGDLS, CDR2 YYNGEE. DNA for the CDR3: TGTGCCAGCAACCCTCTAGCGGACAGCACAGATACGCAGTATTTT. Translating it yields CASNPLADSTDTQYF. Full variable domain (remainder filled in from reference TRBV9 and TRBJ2-3): DSGVTQTPKHLITATGQRVTLRCSPRSGDLSVYWYQQSLDQGLQFLIQYYNGEERAKGNILERFSAQQFPDLHSELNLSSLELGDSALYFCASNPLADSTDTQYFGPGTRLTVL.

A remark on this clone: This sample includes further DNA sequences coding for the same CDR3. J is TRBJ2-1 and V is TRBV13, with D unresolved. This CDR3 has 14 amino acids. Germline CDR1 is PRHDT and CDR2 is FYEKMQ (reference sequence). V was pared by 5 bases and J by 4 bases, with 12 bases between. The CDR3 DNA is TGTGCCAGCAGCCTCCTGGGCCATTACAATGAGCAGTTCTTC. It specifies CASSLLGHYNEQFF.

This clone was found a few times. This chain joins TRBV29-1 and TRBJ1-2; 8 bases are shared with TRBD1. V lost 6 bases, J lost 2 bases, and 8 bases stayed unmatched. CDR1 is SQVTM and CDR2 is ANQGSEA in the germline V gene. This CDR3 has 14 residues. The CDR3 region is CSVYGQGLNYGYTF. The CDR3 DNA is TGCAGCGTGTACGGACAGGGACTAAACTATGGCTACACCTTC.

As concerns this clone: Within the sample, other DNA sequences also encode this same CDR3. The chain recombines TRBV27 with TRBJ2-7, with 10 bases fitting TRBD1. Germline V CDR1 and CDR2: MNHEY, SMNVEV (reference sequence). The CDR3 covers 15 residues. The J segment lost 2 bases and the V segment lost 3 bases, leaving 4 bases of the junction unmatched. CDR3 nucleotide sequence: TGTGCCAGCAGTTTGGGAGGACAGGGGGCCTACGAGCAGTACTTC. Encoded protein: CASSLGGQGAYEQYF.

The chain has TRBV29-1 and TRBJ2-1, with a possible D match to TRBD1 (6 bases). This CDR3 has 13 residues. V lost 5 bases and J 4 bases, leaving 12 bases between the germline ends. Per germline, CDR1 SQVTM and CDR2 ANQGSEA. This CDR3 reads CSVLGGRYNEQFF. For the CDR3, the DNA is TGCAGCGTTCTAGGGGGACGATACAATGAGCAGTTCTTC.

The rearrangement uses TRBV11-3 and TRBJ2-7; D might be TRBD1 (6 bases). Trimming took 4 bases from V and 4 from J, leaving 17 bases between them. Germline V lookup: CDR1 SGHNT, CDR2 YENEEA. CDR3 length equals 15 residues. CDR3 region: CASSSRKDRDYEQYF. In DNA form, the CDR3 reads TGTGCCAGCAGCTCTCGGAAGGACAGAGATTACGAGCAGTACTTC.

This rearrangement joins TRBV7-8 to TRBJ2-2; 8 nucleotides align to TRBD1. The CDR3 sequence is 16 residues long. Germline values: CDR1 SGHVS, CDR2 FQNEAQ. The ends lost 3 bases at V and 3 bases at J; junction bases unmatched: 6. The CDR3 DNA reads TGTGCCAGCAGCTTCTGGACAGGGAGTGACACCGGGGAGCTGTTTTTT. As protein: CASSFWTGSDTGELFF.

V and J are TRBV7-9 and TRBJ2-7; 7 bases are shared with TRBD1. J gave up 5 bases and V 7 bases, and 5 bases lay outside the gene matches. The CDR3 runs to 12 residues. Per the germline V gene, CDR1 is SEHNR and CDR2 is FQNEAQ (reference sequence). As DNA, the CDR3 is TGTGCCAGCACGAACAGGGGAAACGAGCAGTACTTC. This gives the protein CASTNRGNEQYF.

V gene TRBV27 combines with J gene TRBJ2-7; D might be TRBD1 (6 bases). This CDR3 has 14 residues. The germline V gene has CDR1 MNHEY and CDR2 SMNVEV (reference sequence). V was pared by 6 bases and J by 6 bases, with 18 bases between. This chain's CDR3 is CASRKKPQGVEQYF. The CDR3 bases are TGTGCCAGCAGAAAGAAGCCACAGGGTGTCGAGCAGTACTTC.

The chain links TRBV19 to TRBJ2-2; 15 bases agree with TRBD2. CDR1 is LNHDA, CDR2 SQIVND, per germline (reference sequence). There are 18 residues in the CDR3. The V segment lost 5 bases and the J segment 6 bases; nucleotides outside the gene matches: 10. CDR3 amino acids: CASSGPGLAGGWAGELFF. The CDR3 coding sequence is TGTGCCAGTAGTGGCCCGGGACTAGCGGGAGGTTGGGCCGGGGAGCTGTTTTTT.